The 26 T cell receptor beta chains reported below all come from one sample, sequenced in a study of shared clonotypes between healthy human individuals. Assay used: immunoSEQ multiplex PCR; TCRdb lists only in-frame clones, some missing. The sample has 550,000 to 850,000 clones, 74% seen once. The source material was memory CD4+ T cells sorted from blood. Subset meaning: CD45RA-negative fraction. These receptors all stem from a woman under 40 in good health.

The table lists this clone with many counts. The chain has TRBV2 and TRBJ2-1, with 9 bases aligning to TRBD2. Germline loops: CDR1 SNHLY, CDR2 FYNNEI. J was trimmed by 8 bases and V by 7 bases; bases with no gene match: 12. The CDR3 extends over 15 amino acids. The CDR3 sequence: CASTGREGLWDEQFF. The CDR3 DNA is TGTGCCAGCACGGGGCGGGAGGGCCTCTGGGATGAGCAGTTCTTC. Using reference TRBV2 and TRBJ2-1 for the parts outside the CDR3, the full variable domain is EPEVTQTPSHQVTQMGQEVILRCVPISNHLYFYWYRQILGQKVEFLVSFYNNEISEKSEIFDDQFSVERPDGSNFTLKIRSTKLEDSAMYFCASTGREGLWDEQFFGPGTRLTVL.

As to this clone: Other DNA sequences in the same sample also yield this CDR3. This sequence joins TRBV2 and TRBJ2-3; weak D call: TRBD2 (5 bases). The ends were cut back, 7 bases at V and 0 bases at J, with 11 bases in the middle. CDR3 length: 14 residues. Germline V CDR1 and CDR2: SNHLY, FYNNEI. The CDR3 DNA is TGTGCCAGCAATGGGCGGACTAGCACAGATACGCAGTATTTT. It specifies CASNGRTSTDTQYF. Drawing the rest from reference TRBV2 and TRBJ2-3, the complete variable domain is EPEVTQTPSHQVTQMGQEVILRCVPISNHLYFYWYRQILGQKVEFLVSFYNNEISEKSEIFDDQFSVERPDGSNFTLKIRSTKLEDSAMYFCASNGRTSTDTQYFGPGTRLTVL.

A remark on this clone: This likely reflects a read error, since a far larger clone is one base away. This chain connects TRBV6-6 to TRBJ2-3; D unclear. Germline V gene data show CDR1 as MNHNY and CDR2 as SVGAGI (reference sequence). The V gene lost 2 bases and the J gene lost 4 bases, with 4 bases spanning the gap. The CDR3 length is 12 residues. In DNA, the CDR3 is TGTGCCAGCAGTTACACAGCAGATACGCAGTATTTT. Its protein is CASSYTADTQYF.

The chain has TRBV28 and TRBJ2-7; 10 positions match TRBD2. The CDR3 loop spans 15 amino acids. Looked up from germline, CDR1 is MDHEN and CDR2 is SYDVKM. V lost 4 bases to trimming and J lost 3 bases; unmatched junction nucleotides: 6. CDR3 DNA sequence: TGTGCCAGCAGTTCCCAGCGGGAGGGCCGCTACGAGCAGTACTTC. It is translated as CASSSQREGRYEQYF.

The rearrangement uses TRBV14 and TRBJ2-2; unclear D gene. V was pared by 0 bases and J by 8 bases, with 10 bases between. The CDR3 is made up of 14 amino acids. Germline CDR1 is SGHDN and CDR2 is FVKESK. In nucleotides, the CDR3 is TGTGCCAGCAGCCAAGATTTAATTCGGGGGGAGCTGTTTTTT. Its translation: CASSQDLIRGELFF.

Worth noting for this clone: Since a far larger clone is one base different, this is likely a read error. The same CDR3 is also encoded by other DNA sequences in this sample. This rearrangement joins TRBV4-1 to TRBJ2-1, with D tentatively TRBD2 (5 bases). Germline-derived CDR1 and CDR2 are MGHRA and YSYEKL. V shed 2 bases and J shed 7 bases, with 18 bases lying between them. CDR3 length: 16 amino acids. CDR3 nucleotide sequence: TGCGCCAGCAGCCAAACTAGTGGGAATTTTAGGAATGAGCAGTTCTTC. This gives the protein CASSQTSGNFRNEQFF.

The gene calls are TRBV29-1 and TRBJ1-1; D unclear. V gave up 6 bases and J gave up 1 base, with 9 bases separating them. This CDR3 contains 12 residues. The germline CDR1 and CDR2 sequences are SQVTM and ANQGSEA. CDR3 nucleotides: TGCAGCGTGGTATGGGGGAACACTGAAGCTTTCTTT. This codes for CSVVWGNTEAFF.

The chain employs TRBV19 and TRBJ2-7; 8 bases agree with TRBD2. After removal of 4 bases from V and 6 bases from J, the junction contained 8 bases not matched to a gene. This CDR3 has 14 amino acids. Germline V gene lookup returns CDR1 LNHDA and CDR2 SQIVND (reference sequence). The CDR3 loop is CASSRVAGHPEQYF. In nucleotides, the CDR3 is TGTGCCAGTAGTAGGGTAGCGGGACACCCCGAGCAGTACTTC.

Comment on this clone: Relative to the germline gene, one junction end is altered; a read error may explain this. This chain connects TRBV7-9 to TRBJ2-2, with TRBD1 matching over 7 bases. CDR1 is SEHNR and CDR2 is FQNEAQ in the germline V gene (reference sequence). This CDR3 contains 16 residues. CDR3 nucleotides: TGTGCCAGCAGCCTAACCGGGACAGAGAACGCCGGGGAGCTGTTTTTT. As protein: CASSLTGTENAGELFF.

This chain connects TRBV2 to TRBJ2-7, with D possibly matching TRBD1 (6 bases). The CDR3 has 15 residues. The germline CDR1 and CDR2 sequences are SNHLY and FYNNEI. V was trimmed by 6 bases and J by 1 base, leaving 16 bases between them. CDR3: CASRGPGQQSYEQYF. The CDR3 DNA is TGTGCCAGCAGAGGTCCGGGACAACAATCCTACGAGCAGTACTTC.

The chain uses TRBV18 and TRBJ1-1; TRBD1 matches 9 bases. This CDR3 contains 15 residues. J was trimmed by 6 bases and V by 1 base; bases with no gene match: 6. The V gene's germline CDR1 is KGHSH and CDR2 LQKENI. The CDR3 coding sequence is TGTGCCAGCTCACCACAGGGACAGGGCGGCTCTGAAGCTTTCTTT. It encodes CASSPQGQGGSEAFF.

The V and J genes are TRBV19 and TRBJ2-7, with TRBD2 matching over 11 bases. The CDR3 spans 14 residues. CDR1 LNHDA and CDR2 SQIVND come from the germline V gene (reference sequence). V lost 5 bases to trimming and J lost 5 bases; unmatched junction nucleotides: 5. The DNA for the CDR3 is TGTGCCAGTAGTTCTAGCGGGAGGATCGACGAGCAGTACTTC. As protein: CASSSSGRIDEQYF. Variable domain in full (rest from reference TRBV19 and TRBJ2-7): DGGITQSPKYLFRKEGQNVTLSCEQNLNHDAMYWYRQDPGQGLRLIYYSQIVNDFQKGDIAEGYSVSREKKESFPLTVTSAQKNPTAFYLCASSSSGRIDEQYFGPGTRLTVT.

The chain combines TRBV7-9 with TRBJ1-2; D gene ambiguous. In germline, CDR1 is SEHNR, CDR2 FQNEAQ (reference sequence). The CDR3 is made up of 15 amino acids. V shed 1 base and J shed 3 bases, with 12 bases lying between them. Written as DNA, the CDR3 is TGTGCCAGCAGCTTAGTACCGGCGGACCACTATGGCTACACCTTC. Its protein product is CASSLVPADHYGYTF.

This clone was found many times. The chain joins TRBV28 to TRBJ1-5, with D perhaps matching TRBD1 (5 bases). In germline, CDR1 is MDHEN, CDR2 SYDVKM. The CDR3 consists of 15 residues. V lost 6 bases and J 6 bases, leaving 18 bases between the germline ends. DNA for the CDR3: TGTGCCAGCAGGACCCTCCGAGGGACTCCTCAGCCCCAGCATTTT. This translates into CASRTLRGTPQPQHF.

The chain's CDR3 is CASSRSGETQYF. The CDR3 DNA reads TGTGCCAGCTCACGGTCTGGAGAGACCCAGTACTTC. The chain is built from TRBV18 and TRBJ2-5; no definite D call. This CDR3 has 12 residues. V lost 4 bases and J lost 4, with 7 bases in between. Germline CDR1 is KGHSH and CDR2 is LQKENI.

The CDR3 nucleotides are TGTGCCAGTAGTTCAGACAGTTGGAATGAAAAACTGTTTTTT. It is translated as CASSSDSWNEKLFF. The chain combines TRBV19 with TRBJ1-4; a weak D match, TRBD1 (5 bases). The CDR3 has 14 amino acids. Between the trimmed V and J ends, which lost 5 bases and 5 bases, there was a span of 12 bases. The V gene's germline CDR1 is LNHDA and CDR2 SQIVND (reference sequence).

V gene TRBV25-1 combines with J gene TRBJ2-1; TRBD1 is a possible D gene (5 bases). With 3 bases removed from V and 4 bases from J, the gap between germline ends came to 13 bases. CDR1 and CDR2 from the germline V gene are MGHDK and SYGVNS. CDR3 length: 15 residues. The CDR3 DNA sequence: TGTGCCAGCAGTGACATGCGGACACCTTACAATGAGCAGTTCTTC. As protein: CASSDMRTPYNEQFF.

The chain is built from TRBV11-2 and TRBJ2-4, with a possible D match to TRBD1 (6 bases). V gave up 5 bases and J gave up 8 bases, with 16 bases separating them. This CDR3 region has 14 residues. Germline assignment: CDR1 SGHAT and CDR2 FQNNGV. The CDR3 loop is CASSPLTGIHIQYF. In nucleotides, the CDR3 is TGTGCCAGCAGCCCTCTAACAGGGATCCACATTCAGTACTTC.

The V call is TRBV29-1, the J call TRBJ2-6, with D perhaps given as TRBD1 or TRBD2 (5 bases each). The CDR3 is 12 residues long. Trimming pared 7 bases from V and 1 base from J, leaving 5 bases between. The germline V gene has CDR1 SQVTM and CDR2 ANQGSEA. Here the CDR3 DNA reads TGCAGCGGGGGGTCTGGGGCCAACGTCCTGACTTTC. Encoded protein: CSGGSGANVLTF.

This clone has more than one count but fewer than ten. CDR3 bases: TGTGCCAGCTCACCAAAGAGCGGGGAGCGGGAGACCCAGTACTTC. This sequence encodes CASSPKSGERETQYF. The gene calls are TRBV18 and TRBJ2-5; TRBD2 matches 7 bases. CDR1 and CDR2 from the germline V gene are KGHSH and LQKENI. This CDR3 is built from 15 residues. J gave up 5 bases and V 2 bases, and 8 bases lay outside the gene matches.

This clone was observed a handful of times. The chain joins TRBV7-6 to TRBJ1-5; D is undetermined. Trimming shortened V by 3 bases and J by 4 bases, and 7 bases separated the two germline ends. The CDR3 totals 13 residues. Germline loops: CDR1 SGHVS, CDR2 FNYEAQ. As DNA, the CDR3 is TGTGCCAGCAGCTTTACTCAGAATCAGCCCCAGCATTTT. Protein sequence: CASSFTQNQPQHF.

This chain joins TRBV7-9 and TRBJ2-2; D gene ambiguous. From germline, CDR1 is SEHNR and CDR2 FQNEAQ (reference sequence). With 2 bases removed from V and 8 bases from J, the gap between germline ends came to 6 bases. The CDR3 runs 12 residues. This chain's CDR3 is CASSLILGELFF. The CDR3, as DNA: TGTGCCAGCAGCTTAATTCTAGGGGAGCTGTTTTTT.

The rearrangement uses TRBV2 and TRBJ1-4; TRBD1 matches at 7 bases. Germline values: CDR1 SNHLY, CDR2 FYNNEI. The CDR3 contains 13 residues. With 6 bases clipped from V and 7 bases from J, the junction kept 5 bases outside the gene matches. The CDR3 bases are TGTGCCAGCAGGGGGACAGAATTTGAAAAACTGTTTTTT. This gives the protein CASRGTEFEKLFF.

The chain couples TRBV28 to TRBJ2-6, with D perhaps matching TRBD1 (6 bases). V gave up 2 bases and J gave up 4 bases, with 24 bases separating them. The CDR3 length is 20 residues. Germline assignment: CDR1 MDHEN and CDR2 SYDVKM. Here the CDR3 reads CASSLLVTTFQGSGANVLTF. The CDR3 DNA reads as TGTGCCAGCAGTTTACTGGTAACCACCTTTCAGGGGTCCGGGGCCAACGTCCTGACTTTC.

V is TRBV5-1 and J is TRBJ2-5, with D possibly called TRBD1 or TRBD2 (5 bases each). CDR1 is SGHRS, CDR2 YFSETQ, per germline. The CDR3 contains 16 residues. Trimming removed 4 bases from V and 4 bases from J, with 20 bases in between. The CDR3 loop reads CASSAGQGVVVETQYF. DNA for the CDR3: TGCGCCAGCAGCGCTGGGCAGGGAGTTGTGGTAGAGACCCAGTACTTC.

This clone turned up a few times. V gene TRBV29-1 combines with J gene TRBJ2-3; D unclear. From germline, CDR1 is SQVTM and CDR2 ANQGSEA. The CDR3 consists of 14 residues. Trimming removed 4 bases at V and 0 bases at J, with 11 bases between. DNA for the CDR3: TGCAGCGTTGCCCGGTCAACTAGCACAGATACGCAGTATTTT. It translates to CSVARSTSTDTQYF.